The 32 T cell receptor beta chains below were found in one sample sequenced in a study of blood T cell repertoires in COVID-19. The method was immunoSEQ multiplex PCR; TCRdb's version includes in-frame clones alone and lacks a portion of them. In the table there are approximately 240,000 clones, 87% of which are singletons. The sample comprised PBMCs or T cells enriched from blood (not recorded which). Receptor source: a woman aged 30 to 39 with acute COVID-19.

The gene calls are TRBV7-9 and TRBJ1-2, with TRBD1 identical over 12 bases. The V segment lost 3 bases and the J segment 6 bases; nucleotides outside the gene matches: 5. From germline, CDR1 is SEHNR and CDR2 FQNEAQ (reference sequence). There are 15 residues in the CDR3. The CDR3: CASSFGTGGGDGYTF. The CDR3 region has the DNA TGTGCCAGCAGCTTTGGGACAGGGGGCGGAGATGGCTACACCTTC. The full variable domain, rest sourced from reference TRBV7-9 and TRBJ1-2, is DTGVSQNPRHKITKRGQNVTFRCDPISEHNRLYWYRQTLGQGPEFLTYFQNEAQLEKSRLLSDRFSAERPKGSFSTLEIQRTEQGDSAMYLCASSFGTGGGDGYTFGSGTRLTVV.

The chain uses TRBV11-2 and TRBJ2-5; D is perhaps TRBD2 (6 bases). The V end lost 3 bases, the J end lost 1 base, and 15 bases lay between the germline ends. The germline gives CDR1 SGHAT, CDR2 FQNNGV. The CDR3 covers 16 residues. CDR3 nucleotide sequence: TGTGCCAGCAGCTTCGGGGGTAGGGGACTCCAAGAGACCCAGTACTTC. Its protein product is CASSFGGRGLQETQYF.

This clone was counted between two and nine times. This CDR3 is CASRDNPWGYTF. The CDR3 DNA reads as TGTGCCAGCAGGGACAACCCTTGGGGCTACACCTTC. V is TRBV6-5 and J is TRBJ1-2; maybe TRBD1 (5 bases). Germline lookup yields CDR1 MNHEY and CDR2 SVGAGI. The ends were cut back, 6 bases at V and 8 bases at J, with 13 bases in the middle. The CDR3 totals 12 residues.

The gene calls are TRBV14 and TRBJ2-7; D gene ambiguous. The length of the CDR3 is 13 residues. V was pared by 4 bases and J by 6 bases, with 13 bases between. CDR1 is SGHDN and CDR2 is FVKESK in the germline V gene. The chain's CDR3 is CASSPLYETEQYF. The CDR3 nucleotides are TGTGCCAGCAGCCCACTTTACGAAACCGAGCAGTACTTC. Full variable domain (rest looked up from reference TRBV14 and TRBJ2-7): EAGVTQFPSHSVIEKGQTVTLRCDPISGHDNLYWYRRVMGKEIKFLLHFVKESKQDESGMPNNRFLAERTGGTYSTLKVQPAELEDSGVYFCASSPLYETEQYFGPGTRLTVT.

This chain uses TRBV7-9 with TRBJ2-2; TRBD2 matches 12 bases. Germline V gene lookup returns CDR1 SEHNR and CDR2 FQNEAQ (reference sequence). The V and J ends lost 5 bases and 6 bases, in that order; junction bases with no gene match: 1. This CDR3 region has 14 residues. The CDR3: CASSGTSGPGELFF. The CDR3 bases are TGTGCCAGCAGCGGGACTAGCGGGCCCGGGGAGCTGTTTTTT.

The V gene is TRBV29-1, the J gene TRBJ2-3; 8 bases are a match to TRBD1. CDR3 length: 14 amino acids. V lost 6 bases to trimming and J lost 2 bases; unmatched junction nucleotides: 7. Germline loops: CDR1 SQVTM, CDR2 ANQGSEA. The CDR3 loop is CSVGQGSLTDTQYF. Here the CDR3 DNA reads TGCAGCGTCGGACAGGGCTCTCTCACAGATACGCAGTATTTT.

This clone was seen a few times. This chain connects TRBV4-1 to TRBJ1-4, with D possibly matching TRBD1 (6 bases). Germline V gives CDR1 MGHRA, CDR2 YSYEKL. The CDR3 extends over 18 amino acids. Trimming took off 4 bases at V and 3 bases at J, with 21 bases between the two ends. In DNA, the CDR3 is TGCGCCAGCAGCCCTACCTTGGGTTCGGGGGGCCCTAATGAAAAACTGTTTTTT. Translated, it gives CASSPTLGSGGPNEKLFF.

This clone was seen a few times. This chain links TRBV7-9 with TRBJ1-2; the D gene is possibly TRBD1 (5 bases). The germline V gene encodes CDR1 SEHNR and CDR2 FQNEAQ (reference sequence). The CDR3 is 16 residues long. The V end lost 5 bases, the J end lost 3 bases, and 19 bases lay between the germline ends. CDR3 loop: CASSVGGGTADYGYTF. DNA of the CDR3: TGTGCCAGCAGCGTGGGAGGAGGGACCGCGGACTATGGCTACACCTTC.

J is TRBJ2-3 and V is TRBV10-3; 11 nucleotides line up with TRBD2. Looked up from germline, CDR1 is ENHRY and CDR2 is SYGVKD. This CDR3 is built from 18 residues. J lost 0 bases, V lost 6 bases, and 11 bases had no gene match. CDR3 in DNA: TGTGCCATCAGCTACGGGCTAGCGGGGGGTCCTAGCACAGATACGCAGTATTTT. This codes for CAISYGLAGGPSTDTQYF.

The gene calls are TRBV5-6 and TRBJ2-3; D is unresolved. Trimming cost V 3 bases and J 6 bases, with 14 bases left between them. CDR1 and CDR2 (germline): SGHDT, YYEEEE. The CDR3 length is 14 residues. CDR3 protein: CASSSRPSMDTQYF. As DNA, the CDR3 is TGTGCCAGCAGCTCGAGGCCAAGCATGGATACGCAGTATTTT.

The chain carries TRBV6-6 and TRBJ2-3; 9 bases match TRBD1. Germline CDR1 is MNHNY and CDR2 is SVGAGI (reference sequence). V shed 2 bases, J shed 4 bases, and the junction held 7 bases outside the gene matches. The CDR3 spans 16 residues. CDR3 region: CASSYRGQGDADTQYF. In nucleotides, the CDR3 is TGTGCCAGCAGTTACCGGGGACAGGGCGACGCAGATACGCAGTATTTT.

In this sample, this clone turned up a few times. J is TRBJ1-5 and V is TRBV28, with 9 bases lining up with TRBD1. V lost 6 bases and J lost 7; bases outside the gene matches: 19. The CDR3 is made up of 18 amino acids. CDR1 MDHEN and CDR2 SYDVKM come from the germline V gene. The CDR3: CASRWRTGDTRDGQPQHF. The CDR3 DNA follows: TGTGCCAGCAGGTGGCGGACAGGGGACACCCGGGACGGGCAGCCCCAGCATTTT.

The V and J genes are TRBV2 and TRBJ1-3; D is unresolved. Looked up from germline, CDR1 is SNHLY and CDR2 is FYNNEI. This CDR3 is 14 amino acids long. V was trimmed by 5 bases and J by 3 bases, leaving 11 bases between them. CDR3 sequence (DNA): TGTGCCAGCAGTCCGGAGACGTTTGGAAACACCATATATTTT. Translating gives CASSPETFGNTIYF.

The chain employs TRBV28 and TRBJ2-6, with D possibly being TRBD2 (5 bases). The germline V and J ends were trimmed by 6 bases and 1 base, with 25 bases remaining between them. The CDR3 is 20 residues long. From germline, CDR1 is MDHEN and CDR2 SYDVKM. CDR3 loop: CASSKTGMQFKLSGANVLTF. The CDR3 DNA sequence: TGTGCCAGCAGCAAAACCGGGATGCAGTTTAAGCTGTCTGGGGCCAACGTCCTGACTTTC. Full variable domain (outside the CDR3, taken from reference TRBV28 and TRBJ2-6): DVKVTQSSRYLVKRTGEKVFLECVQDMDHENMFWYRQDPGLGLRLIYFSYDVKMKEKGDIPEGYSVSREKKERFSLILESASTNQTSMYLCASSKTGMQFKLSGANVLTFGAGSRLTVL.

This chain links TRBV7-3 with TRBJ2-1; 8 bases agree with TRBD1. CDR3 length equals 14 residues. The J segment lost 6 bases and the V segment lost 5 bases, leaving 6 bases of the junction unmatched. Germline assignment: CDR1 SGHTA and CDR2 FQGTGA. The CDR3 loop is CASSSGQGTNEQFF. DNA of the CDR3: TGTGCCAGCAGCAGTGGACAGGGAACCAATGAGCAGTTCTTC.

The CDR3 DNA reads TGTGCCAGCAGTACAGTCGGGGTAGGGAACACTGAAGCTTTCTTT. Translated, it gives CASSTVGVGNTEAFF. The V and J genes are TRBV28 and TRBJ1-1; D gene ambiguous. Deletions cut 5 bases from V and 1 base from J, with 14 bases between. The CDR3 length is 15 residues. The germline CDR1 and CDR2 sequences are MDHEN and SYDVKM.

V and J are TRBV7-9 and TRBJ2-2; possible D gene TRBD1, 5 bases. Germline V gives CDR1 SEHNR, CDR2 FQNEAQ (reference sequence). There are 13 residues in the CDR3. The ends were cut back, 6 bases at V and 4 bases at J, with 9 bases in the middle. The CDR3 DNA reads TGTGCCAGCAGGGGGCTGACCACCGGGGAGCTGTTTTTT. Translated: CASRGLTTGELFF. The whole variable domain, filled in from reference TRBV7-9 and TRBJ2-2, reads DTGVSQNPRHKITKRGQNVTFRCDPISEHNRLYWYRQTLGQGPEFLTYFQNEAQLEKSRLLSDRFSAERPKGSFSTLEIQRTEQGDSAMYLCASRGLTTGELFFGEGSRLTVL.

The genes are TRBV28 and TRBJ2-7; possible D gene TRBD2, 6 bases. The CDR3 is made up of 13 amino acids. Germline CDR1 is MDHEN and CDR2 is SYDVKM. Trimming took 3 bases from V and 1 from J, leaving 7 bases between them. CDR3 protein: CASSFGGSYEQYF. CDR3 sequence (DNA): TGTGCCAGCAGTTTCGGGGGATCCTACGAGCAGTACTTC.

This clone was found once. The CDR3: CASSQETRTGSPYNEQFF. DNA of the CDR3: TGCGCCAGCAGCCAAGAGACCAGAACAGGGAGCCCCTACAATGAGCAGTTCTTC. The chain is built from TRBV4-1 and TRBJ2-1; a possible D gene is TRBD1 (6 bases). Germline V gives CDR1 MGHRA, CDR2 YSYEKL. V was shortened by 0 bases and J by 2 bases, with 17 bases between the two germline ends. This CDR3 comprises 18 residues.

This rearrangement joins TRBV5-6 to TRBJ2-7; D not resolved. Trimming removed 4 bases from V and 5 bases from J, with 13 bases in between. Germline V gene data show CDR1 as SGHDT and CDR2 as YYEEEE. CDR3 length: 13 residues. CDR3 in amino acids: CASSAIVLNEQYF. The CDR3 DNA reads TGTGCCAGCAGCGCTATAGTACTTAACGAGCAGTACTTC. The variable domain in full, completed from reference TRBV5-6 and TRBJ2-7, reads DAGVTQSPTHLIKTRGQQVTLRCSPKSGHDTVSWYQQALGQGPQFIFQYYEEEERQRGNFPDRFSGHQFPNYSSELNVNALLLGDSALYLCASSAIVLNEQYFGPGTRLTVT.

The V gene is TRBV7-9, the J gene TRBJ2-5; tentatively, D is TRBD1 (5 bases). Deletions cut 6 bases from V and 2 bases from J, with 10 bases between. The germline V gene encodes CDR1 SEHNR and CDR2 FQNEAQ (reference sequence). The CDR3 is 13 residues long. The CDR3 loop reads CASRPDTQETQYF. The CDR3 DNA is TGTGCCAGCAGACCGGACACTCAAGAGACCCAGTACTTC.

The CDR3 coding sequence is TGTGCCAGTAGCCCCGGGGTCACCGGGGAGCTGTTTTTT. Translating gives CASSPGVTGELFF. The chain couples TRBV19 to TRBJ2-2, with a tentative D call TRBD2 (5 bases). CDR1 is LNHDA, CDR2 SQIVND, per germline (reference sequence). V dropped 6 bases and J dropped 4 bases, with 9 bases sitting between them. The CDR3 runs to 13 residues.

The chain has TRBV19 and TRBJ2-1; 8 nucleotides match TRBD2. After removal of 3 bases from V and 9 bases from J, the junction contained 10 bases not matched to a gene. Germline CDR1 is LNHDA and CDR2 is SQIVND (reference sequence). This CDR3 region has 15 residues. DNA of the CDR3: TGTGCCAGTAGTATCCAACTAGCGGCGGTGGGTGAGCAGTTCTTC. Protein sequence: CASSIQLAAVGEQFF.

Regarding this clone: This sample also contains other DNA sequences that code for the same CDR3. This sequence joins TRBV29-1 and TRBJ1-3; D gene ambiguous. V lost 5 bases to trimming and J lost 1 base, with 3 bases between them. This CDR3 has 11 amino acids. CDR1 is SQVTM, CDR2 ANQGSEA, per germline. CDR3: CSVQSGNTIYF. As DNA, the CDR3 is TGCAGCGTTCAATCTGGAAACACCATATATTTT.

The chain recombines TRBV6-1 with TRBJ2-1; a possible D gene is TRBD1 (6 bases). The CDR3 extends over 10 amino acids. The V gene's germline CDR1 is MNHNS and CDR2 SASEGT. V was pared by 0 bases and J by 16 bases, with 7 bases between. CDR3 sequence (DNA): TGTGCCAGCAGTGAAGCGACAGGATTCTTC. It is translated as CASSEATGFF.

The chain recombines TRBV2 with TRBJ1-5; D remains unclear. CDR1 is SNHLY and CDR2 is FYNNEI in the germline V gene. The CDR3 has 14 residues. V was trimmed by 2 bases and J by 7 bases, leaving 12 bases between them. The CDR3 bases are TGTGCCAGCAGTGAAAACGGAGTGTACCAGCCCCAGCATTTT. It specifies CASSENGVYQPQHF.

In this sample, this clone turned up a few times. V gene TRBV6-2 or TRBV6-3 combines with J gene TRBJ2-2; 7 bases line up with TRBD1. CDR3 length: 15 amino acids. Germline-derived CDR1 and CDR2 are MNHEY and SVGEGT. Trimming at V came to 2 bases and at J to 3 bases, leaving 3 bases not matched to a gene. The CDR3 sequence is CASSYQGVDTGELFF. In DNA, the CDR3 is TGTGCCAGCAGTTACCAGGGGGTGGACACCGGGGAGCTGTTTTTT.

V usage is TRBV30 and J usage is TRBJ2-3; the D is unclear. The CDR3 has 15 residues. The V end was cut by 1 base, the J end by 2 bases, with 13 bases between. Germline V gene data show CDR1 as GTSNPN and CDR2 as SVGIG (reference sequence). This chain's CDR3 is CAWSAYTGPTDTQYF. CDR3 coding DNA: TGTGCCTGGAGTGCCTATACGGGTCCCACAGATACGCAGTATTTT.

This clone was observed a single time. The J gene is TRBJ2-2, the V gene TRBV5-6; D may be TRBD2 (6 bases). The germline CDR1 and CDR2 sequences are SGHDT and YYEEEE. V lost 1 base, J lost 6 bases, and 13 bases lay in between. CDR3 length: 15 amino acids. CDR3 sequence reads: CASSLTILAAGELFF. The DNA of the CDR3 is TGTGCCAGCAGCTTGACTATACTAGCAGCCGGGGAGCTGTTTTTT.

The J gene is TRBJ1-2, the V gene TRBV9; D gene ambiguous. Trimming stripped 4 bases from V and 1 base from J, with 8 bases between. CDR1 SGDLS and CDR2 YYNGEE come from the germline V gene. This CDR3 has 13 residues. The CDR3 DNA sequence: TGTGCCAGCAGCTCGGACTATAACTATGGCTACACCTTC. Amino acids: CASSSDYNYGYTF.

This chain uses TRBV7-2 with TRBJ1-5; D might be TRBD1 (6 bases). Germline-derived CDR1 and CDR2 are SGHTA and FQGNSA. CDR3 length: 17 amino acids. V lost 4 bases and J 2 bases, leaving 18 bases between the germline ends. The CDR3 spells CASSSGVAGMGNQPQHF. CDR3 DNA sequence: TGTGCCAGCAGCTCAGGGGTTGCCGGTATGGGCAATCAGCCCCAGCATTTT.

The chain employs TRBV9 and TRBJ2-1; TRBD1 agrees at 7 bases. The CDR3 contains 15 residues. The V segment lost 3 bases and the J segment 2 bases; nucleotides outside the gene matches: 5. CDR1 is SGDLS, CDR2 YYNGEE, per germline. The CDR3 DNA is TGTGCCAGCAGCGCGACAGGGCTACCCTACAATGAGCAGTTCTTC. It specifies CASSATGLPYNEQFF.